The following is a T cell receptor (beta chain) sequence with its context. The assay was immunoSEQ multiplex PCR, and TCRdb's table has in-frame clones only and misses some. This sample has 250,000 or so clones, with approximately 88% found just once. The CDR3 consists of 14 residues. CDR1 is SEHNR, CDR2 FQNEAQ, per germline (reference sequence). V lost 5 bases and J lost 10, with 15 bases in between. This entry belongs to a study of blood T cell repertoires in COVID-19. The sequence derives from a woman between 35 and 50 years old who had been exposed to COVID-19. The chain carries TRBV7-9 and TRBJ1-6; D unclear. The sequencing sample was made of PBMCs or T cells enriched from blood (not recorded which). The CDR3 protein is CASSPTVSSSPLHF. CDR3 sequence (DNA): TGTGCCAGCAGCCCTACCGTTAGCAGCTCACCCCTCCACTTT.